This note documents a single T cell receptor beta chain sequence. The antigen is not known. Clones were sequenced by immunoSEQ multiplex PCR, and TCRdb holds only the in-frame ones, with some missing. The repertoire consists of about 75,000 clones, with roughly 88% occurring once and the leading ten covering more than 8%. These data belong to a study of T cell responses to AZD1222 COVID-19 vaccine. Whole-study findings and limits: Baseline serology detected seropositivity in only 5 to 7 AZD1222 recipients. Dominant CD4 TCR responses targeted spike regions 160-218 and 743-854. Variant regions that are unmutated are reportedly the target of nearly half of spike-specific TCRs.

CDR1 SGHRS and CDR2 YFSETQ come from the germline V gene. V gave up 0 bases and J gave up 8 bases, with 3 bases separating them. The CDR3 totals 11 residues. The genes are TRBV5-1 and TRBJ1-3; no clear D gene. This specimen consisted of peripheral blood, obtained 28 days after the second dose of the MenACWY control vaccine. The TCR sequence derives from an adult who received the MenACWY meningococcal vaccine as a control. In DNA, the CDR3 is TGCGCCAGCAGCTTGGGGGACACCATATATTTT. Its protein is CASSLGDTIYF.